The clone carrying this T cell receptor (beta chain) was seen at least ten times. Time point given: sample taken at primary tumor resection. Whole RNA came from tumor, nontumor lung or frozen PBMC and was sequenced without being sorted. This entry comes from a study of spatial heterogeneity in lung cancer. CDR3 length: 15 residues. With 6 bases removed from V and 0 bases from J, the gap between germline ends came to 12 bases. Per the germline V gene, CDR1 is MNHEY and CDR2 is SMNVEV (reference sequence). Every TCR cDNA molecule bore a unique molecular identifier. TCRdb passed the 5' RACE reads through MiXCR, listing each CDR3 protein once. The sample has some 21,000 distinct CDR3 sequences, 3.5% to 5.5% seen once.

The sample in question was PBMCs, obtained at surgery. The source is a male donor with early-stage non-small cell lung cancer. This sequence joins TRBV27 and TRBJ1-5; D is perhaps TRBD1 (6 bases). The CDR3 here is CASRGGILSNQPQHF. CDR3 in DNA: TGTGCCAGCAGAGGGGGTATACTTAGCAATCAGCCCCAGCATTTT.